This T cell receptor delta chain was obtained from a study of γδ T cells in repeated Plasmodium falciparum infection. Study background: Age- and gender-matched Australian children served as comparison for malaria-exposed Malian children. Donors had four controlled P. falciparum NF54 infections over 644 days.

Bulk repertoires came from Vgamma9/Vdelta2+ or Vdelta2-negative gammadelta T cells flow-sorted from PBMC. TCRdb re-called clones from the multiplex PCR reads via CATT. Of approximately 93,000 delta-chain clones listed, 0.9% to 1% are singletons. In the case of this clone: Its antigen is as yet unknown.

Study-wide findings and caveats: In Vdelta2-negative, largely Vdelta1+, gammadelta repertoires, repeated controlled infections appeared to drive clonal selection waves.

The CDR3 is 20 amino acids. V was trimmed by 1 base and J by 0 bases, leaving 24 bases between them. Germline V gene sequence: CDR1 TSWWSYY, CDR2 QGS. The chain employs TRDV1 and TRDJ1; D assignment may be TRDD2 or TRDD3 (7 bases each). The source of this sequence is a pool of human donors (malaria-infected and uninfected, not separated). Sequencing input: gamma-delta T cells from blood. The CDR3 sequence is CALGEPYSYDGDNNTDKLIF. CDR3 nucleotides: TGTGCTCTTGGGGAACCATATTCCTACGATGGGGATAATAACACCGATAAACTCATCTTT.